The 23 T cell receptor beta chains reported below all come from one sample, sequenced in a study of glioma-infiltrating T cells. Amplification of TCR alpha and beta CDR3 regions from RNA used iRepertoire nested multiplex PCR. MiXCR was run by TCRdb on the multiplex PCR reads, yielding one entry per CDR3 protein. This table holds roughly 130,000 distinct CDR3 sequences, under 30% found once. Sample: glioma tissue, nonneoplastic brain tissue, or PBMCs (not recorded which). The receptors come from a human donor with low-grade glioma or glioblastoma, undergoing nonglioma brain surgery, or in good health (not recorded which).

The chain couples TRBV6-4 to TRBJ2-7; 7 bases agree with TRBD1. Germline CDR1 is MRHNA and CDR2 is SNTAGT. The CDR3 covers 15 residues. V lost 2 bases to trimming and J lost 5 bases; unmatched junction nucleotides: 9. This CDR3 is CASSDLEQGSDEQYV. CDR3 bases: TGTGCCAGCAGTGACCTGGAACAGGGGTCAGACGAGCAGTACGTC.

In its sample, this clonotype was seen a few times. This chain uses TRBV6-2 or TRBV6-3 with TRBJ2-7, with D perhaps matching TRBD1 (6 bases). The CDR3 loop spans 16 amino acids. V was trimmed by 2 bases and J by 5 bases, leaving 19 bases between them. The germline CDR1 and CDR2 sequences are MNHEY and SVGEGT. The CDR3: CASSYPALLGDNEQYV. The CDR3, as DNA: TGTGCCAGCAGTTACCCGGCCCTCCTTGGGGACAACGAGCAGTACGTC.

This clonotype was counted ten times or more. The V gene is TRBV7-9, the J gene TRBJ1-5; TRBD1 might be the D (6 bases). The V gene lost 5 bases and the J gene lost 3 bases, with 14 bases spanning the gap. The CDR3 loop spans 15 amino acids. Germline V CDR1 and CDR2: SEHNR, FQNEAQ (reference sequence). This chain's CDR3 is CASSVAGTPNQPQHF. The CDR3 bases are TGTGCCAGCAGCGTCGCCGGGACACCCAATCAGCCCCAGCATTTT.

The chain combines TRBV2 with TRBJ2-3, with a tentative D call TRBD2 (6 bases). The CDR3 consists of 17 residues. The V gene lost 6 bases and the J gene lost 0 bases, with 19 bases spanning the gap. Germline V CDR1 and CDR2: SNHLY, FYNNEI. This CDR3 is CASRTGTGPRSTDTQYF. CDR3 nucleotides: TGTGCCAGCAGGACCGGGACTGGCCCCCGTAGCACAGATACGCAGTATTTT. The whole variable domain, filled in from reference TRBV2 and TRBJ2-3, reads EPEVTQTPSHQVTQMGQEVILRCVPISNHLYFYWYRQILGQKVEFLVSFYNNEISEKSEIFDDQFSVERPDGSNFTLKIRSTKLEDSAMYFCASRTGTGPRSTDTQYFGPGTRLTVL.

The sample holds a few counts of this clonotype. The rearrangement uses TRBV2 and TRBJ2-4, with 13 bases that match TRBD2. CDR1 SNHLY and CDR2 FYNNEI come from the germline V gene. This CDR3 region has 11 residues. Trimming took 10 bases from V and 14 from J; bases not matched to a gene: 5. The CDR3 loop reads CATRGTSGEYF. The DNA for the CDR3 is TGTGCCACCCGAGGGACTAGCGGGGAGTACTTC.

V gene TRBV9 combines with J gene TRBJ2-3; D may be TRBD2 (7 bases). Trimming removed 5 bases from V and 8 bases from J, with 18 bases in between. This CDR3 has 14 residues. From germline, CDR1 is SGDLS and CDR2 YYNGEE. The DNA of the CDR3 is TGTGCCAGCAGTCACACAGGGAGGGCAGGTACGCAGTATTTT. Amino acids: CASSHTGRAGTQYF.

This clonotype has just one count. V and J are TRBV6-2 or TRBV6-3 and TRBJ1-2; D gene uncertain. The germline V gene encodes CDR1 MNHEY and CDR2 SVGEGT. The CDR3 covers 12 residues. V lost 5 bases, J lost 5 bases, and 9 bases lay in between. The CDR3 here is CASSPQNYGYTF. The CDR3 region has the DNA TGTGCCAGCAGTCCTCAAAATTATGGCTACACCTTC.

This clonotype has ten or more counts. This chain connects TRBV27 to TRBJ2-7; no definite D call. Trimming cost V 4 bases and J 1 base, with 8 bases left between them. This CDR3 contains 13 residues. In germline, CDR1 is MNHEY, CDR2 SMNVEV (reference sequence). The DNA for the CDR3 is TGTGCCAGCAGTTCTGGGCCGTCCTACGAGCAGTACGTC. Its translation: CASSSGPSYEQYV.

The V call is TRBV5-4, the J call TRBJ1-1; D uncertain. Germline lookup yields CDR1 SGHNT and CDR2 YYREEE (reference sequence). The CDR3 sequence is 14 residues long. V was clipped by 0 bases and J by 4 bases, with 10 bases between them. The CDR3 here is CASSLGQETTEAFF. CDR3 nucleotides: TGTGCCAGCAGCTTGGGGCAGGAAACCACTGAAGCTTTCTTT.

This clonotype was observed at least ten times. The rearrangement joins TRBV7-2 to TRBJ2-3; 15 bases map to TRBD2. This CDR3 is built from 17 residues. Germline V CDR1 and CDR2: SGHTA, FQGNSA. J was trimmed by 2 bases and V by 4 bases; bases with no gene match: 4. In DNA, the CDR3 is TGTGCCAGCAGCTGGGGACTAGCGGGGGGTTCCACAGATACGCAGTATTTT. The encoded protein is CASSWGLAGGSTDTQYF.

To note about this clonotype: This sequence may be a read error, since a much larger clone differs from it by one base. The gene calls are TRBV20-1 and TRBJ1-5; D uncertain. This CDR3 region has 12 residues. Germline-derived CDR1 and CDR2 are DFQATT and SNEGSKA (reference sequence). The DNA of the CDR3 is TGCATTGCCCAAGGGTTTAATCAGCCCCAGCATTTT. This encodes CIAQGFNQPQHF.

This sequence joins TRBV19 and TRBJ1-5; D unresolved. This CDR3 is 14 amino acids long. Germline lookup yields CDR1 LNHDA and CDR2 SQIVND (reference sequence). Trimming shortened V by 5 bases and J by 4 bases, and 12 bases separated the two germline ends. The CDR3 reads CASSSGRLNQPQHF. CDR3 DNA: TGTGCCAGTAGTTCCGGACGGTTGAATCAGCCCCAGCATTTT.

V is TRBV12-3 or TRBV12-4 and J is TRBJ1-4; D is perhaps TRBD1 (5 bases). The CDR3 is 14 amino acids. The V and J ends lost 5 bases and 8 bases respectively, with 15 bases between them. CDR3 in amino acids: CASSRDAMGEKLFF. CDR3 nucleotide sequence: TGTGCCAGCAGTCGGGACGCGATGGGGGAAAAACTGTTTTTT.

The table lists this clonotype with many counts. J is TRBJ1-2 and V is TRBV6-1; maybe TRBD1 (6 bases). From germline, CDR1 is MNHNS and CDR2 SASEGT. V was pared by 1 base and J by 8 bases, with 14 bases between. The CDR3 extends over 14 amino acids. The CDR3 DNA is TGTGCCAGCAGTGAAGTTCAGGGGTTGGGAGGCTACACCTTC. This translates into CASSEVQGLGGYTF.

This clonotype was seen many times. The CDR3: CASSDIMGTEAFF. CDR3 DNA: TGTGCCAGCAGCGACATTATGGGCACTGAAGCTTTCTTT. V is TRBV6-1 and J is TRBJ1-1; D remains ambiguous. Germline CDR1 is MNHNS and CDR2 is SASEGT. The CDR3 extends over 13 amino acids. V gave up 6 bases and J gave up 4 bases, with 12 bases separating them.

The CDR3 region is CASSGHPSSGANVLTF. CDR3 nucleotide sequence: TGTGCCAGCAGTGGACATCCTAGCTCTGGGGCCAACGTCCTGACTTTC. J is TRBJ2-6 and V is TRBV5-4; possible D gene TRBD1, 5 bases. Germline V CDR1 and CDR2: SGHNT, YYREEE (reference sequence). There are 16 residues in the CDR3. Trimming shortened V by 5 bases and J by 0 bases, and 12 bases separated the two germline ends. The full variable domain, in which reference TRBV5-4 and TRBJ2-6 provide the parts outside the CDR3, is ETGVTQSPTHLIKTRGQQVTLRCSSQSGHNTVSWYQQALGQGPQFIFQYYREEENGRGNFPPRFSGLQFPNYSSELNVNALELDDSALYLCASSGHPSSGANVLTFGAGSRLTVL.

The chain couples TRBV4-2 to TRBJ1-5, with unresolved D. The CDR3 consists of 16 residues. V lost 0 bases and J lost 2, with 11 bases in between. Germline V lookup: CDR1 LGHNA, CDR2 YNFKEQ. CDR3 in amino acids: CASSQEPGGGNQPQHF. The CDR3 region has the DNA TGTGCCAGCAGCCAAGAGCCGGGCGGCGGCAATCAGCCCCAGCATTTT.

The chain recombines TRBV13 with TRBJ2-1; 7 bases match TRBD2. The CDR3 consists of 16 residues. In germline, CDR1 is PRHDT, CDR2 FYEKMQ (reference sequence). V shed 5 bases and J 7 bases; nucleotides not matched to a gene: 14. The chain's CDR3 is CASSVDGAGILNEQFF. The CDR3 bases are TGTGCCAGCAGCGTAGATGGAGCGGGGATATTGAATGAGCAGTTCTTC.

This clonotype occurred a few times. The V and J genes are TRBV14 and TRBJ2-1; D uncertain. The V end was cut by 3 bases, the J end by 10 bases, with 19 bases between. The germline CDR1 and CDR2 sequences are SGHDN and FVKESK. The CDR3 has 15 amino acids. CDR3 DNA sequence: TGTGCCAGCAGCCATAGGCCCATCGGTCAGCAGGAGCAGTTCTTC. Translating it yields CASSHRPIGQQEQFF.

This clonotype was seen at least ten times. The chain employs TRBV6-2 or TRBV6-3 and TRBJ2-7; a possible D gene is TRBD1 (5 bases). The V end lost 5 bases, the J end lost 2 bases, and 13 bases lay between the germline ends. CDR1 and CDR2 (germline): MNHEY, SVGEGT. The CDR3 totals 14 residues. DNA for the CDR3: TGTGCCAGCAGTCATCTCGACAGAGCCTACGAGCAGTACGTC. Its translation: CASSHLDRAYEQYV.

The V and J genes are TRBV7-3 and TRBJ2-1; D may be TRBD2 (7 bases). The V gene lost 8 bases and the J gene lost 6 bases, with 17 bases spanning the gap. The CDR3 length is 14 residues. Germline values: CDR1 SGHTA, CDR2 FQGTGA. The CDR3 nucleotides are TGTGCCAGCGGCCCTGGGGGGGCTGTCAATGAGCAGTTCTTC. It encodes CASGPGGAVNEQFF.

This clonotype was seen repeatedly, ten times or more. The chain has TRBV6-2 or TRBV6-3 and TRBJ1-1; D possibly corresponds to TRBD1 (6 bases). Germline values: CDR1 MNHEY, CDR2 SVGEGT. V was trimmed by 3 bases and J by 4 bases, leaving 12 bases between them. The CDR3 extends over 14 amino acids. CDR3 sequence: CASSYVGASTEAFF. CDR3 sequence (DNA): TGTGCCAGCAGTTATGTGGGGGCCTCCACTGAAGCTTTCTTT.

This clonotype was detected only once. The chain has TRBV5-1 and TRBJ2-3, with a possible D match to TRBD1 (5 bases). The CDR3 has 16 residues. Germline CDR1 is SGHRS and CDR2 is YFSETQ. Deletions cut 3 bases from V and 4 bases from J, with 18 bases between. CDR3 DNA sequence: TGCGCCAGCAGCTCCTTGACAGCTAGTGGGCCAGATACGCAGTATTTT. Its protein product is CASSSLTASGPDTQYF.